The rows below give T cell receptor beta chains drawn from one sample of a study of T cell responses to AZD1222 COVID-19 vaccine. This table comes from immunoSEQ multiplex PCR, and its TCRdb copy is limited to in-frame clones, with some not included. The sample holds about 160,000 clones, 89% seen once. The sample was peripheral blood, taken on day 0 of AZD1222 vaccination. These receptors were taken from an adult in good health. CDR3s include the opening cysteine and the closing phenylalanine or tryptophan. Each record gives: J gene, V gene, clone size, D gene, CDR3 protein, CDR3 DNA. D genes are given only for firm matches. The size entry is marked missing in some rows and otherwise reads once, few, many or a size class.

TRBJ2-1,TRBV11-2,-,TRBD2,CASSFRGTSGLSSYNEQFF,TGTGCCAGCAGCTTTCGAGGGACTAGCGGGTTGAGCTCCTACAATGAGCAGTTCTTC
TRBJ2-1,TRBV4-1,-,TRBD1,CASSQDSPGQGAHEQFF,TGCGCCAGCAGCCAAGATTCACCGGGACAGGGGGCGCATGAGCAGTTCTTC
TRBJ2-2,TRBV6-6,few,TRBD2,CASSSPLSRTSGGITGELFF,TGTGCCAGCAGCTCCCCTTTATCTCGGACTAGCGGGGGAATAACCGGGGAGCTGTTTTTT
TRBJ1-6,TRBV5-6,-,-,CASSVAGLVNSPLHF,TGTGCCAGCAGCGTCGCGGGGCTGGTGAATTCACCCCTCCACTTT
TRBJ2-7,TRBV7-2,-,-,CASSLASRARGQYF,TGTGCCAGCAGCTTAGCTTCCAGGGCCAGGGGGCAGTACTTC
TRBJ2-1,TRBV5-1,-,TRBD2,CASSYRTSGSHEQFF,TGCGCCAGCAGCTACCGGACTAGCGGGAGTCATGAGCAGTTCTTC
TRBJ2-1,TRBV3-1/TRBV3-2,-,-,CASSHALLSPGYNEQFF,TGTGCCAGCAGCCACGCCTTACTCAGCCCCGGGTATAATGAGCAGTTCTTC
TRBJ2-7,TRBV28,-,TRBD2,CASSSTGTSVYEQYF,TGTGCCAGCAGTTCCACCGGGACTAGCGTCTACGAGCAGTACTTC
TRBJ2-3,TRBV5-1,-,TRBD2,CASSPGRLAGDTQYF,TGCGCCAGCAGCCCAGGCAGGCTAGCGGGAGATACGCAGTATTTT
TRBJ2-3,TRBV7-9,-,-,CASSPRFDTQYF,TGTGCCAGCAGCCCTAGGTTCGATACGCAGTATTTT
TRBJ2-6,TRBV11-2,-,-,CASSLAGRGQAGANVLTF,TGTGCCAGCAGCTTAGCGGGGCGGGGGCAGGCTGGGGCCAACGTCCTGACTTTC
TRBJ1-1,TRBV9,-,TRBD1,CASSVGQGETEAFF,TGTGCCAGCAGCGTCGGACAGGGGGAGACTGAAGCTTTCTTT
TRBJ2-2,TRBV14,-,-,CASSPQGYGELFF,TGTGCCAGCAGCCCTCAGGGATACGGGGAGCTGTTTTTT
TRBJ1-5,TRBV28,-,TRBD1,CASTPGTGDIQPQHF,TGTGCCAGCACCCCCGGGACAGGGGACATTCAGCCCCAGCATTTT
TRBJ1-2,TRBV28,-,TRBD1,CASRSPTGGSLYGYTF,TGTGCCAGCAGATCCCCAACAGGGGGCTCTCTCTATGGCTACACCTTC
TRBJ2-3,TRBV7-3,-,TRBD1,CASSLNTGGTDTQYF,TGTGCCAGCAGCTTAAATACAGGGGGGACAGATACGCAGTATTTT
TRBJ1-2,TRBV25-1,-,TRBD1,CASQGAQGYTF,TGTGCCAGCCAGGGGGCGCAGGGCTACACCTTC
TRBJ1-1,TRBV19,-,TRBD1,CASRPTGPGKPEAFF,TGTGCCAGTAGGCCGACAGGGCCGGGGAAACCTGAAGCTTTCTTT
TRBJ2-5,TRBV7-2,-,TRBD2,CASSLNKLAGETQYF,TGTGCCAGCAGCTTAAACAAACTAGCGGGGGAGACCCAGTACTTC
TRBJ1-1,TRBV7-9,-,-,CASSLQRVAEAFF,TGTGCCAGCAGCCTCCAAAGGGTTGCTGAAGCTTTCTTT
TRBJ1-1,TRBV7-9,-,-,CASSPGTMNTEAFF,TGTGCCAGCAGCCCTGGGACAATGAACACTGAAGCTTTCTTT
TRBJ2-3,TRBV2,-,-,CASRVWGTDTQYF,TGTGCCAGCAGAGTGTGGGGGACAGATACGCAGTATTTT
TRBJ1-2,TRBV6-5,-,TRBD1,CASRATGKGGGYTF,TGTGCCAGCAGGGCGACAGGGAAGGGAGGCGGCTACACCTTC
TRBJ1-5,TRBV2,-,-,CASSEVGSNQPQHF,TGTGCCAGCAGTGAGGTCGGGAGCAATCAGCCCCAGCATTTT
TRBJ1-6,TRBV27,-,TRBD1,CASSLRTGGSPLHF,TGTGCCAGCAGTTTAAGGACAGGGGGCTCACCCCTCCACTTT
TRBJ1-5,TRBV19,-,TRBD1,CASSIRAGQGMRQPQHF,TGTGCCAGTAGTATAAGGGCGGGACAGGGAATGAGGCAGCCCCAGCATTTT
TRBJ1-5,TRBV7-2,few,-,CASSPRGHQPQHF,TGTGCCAGCAGCCCTCGAGGGCATCAGCCCCAGCATTTT
TRBJ2-7,TRBV9,-,-,CASSHGDSVSYEQYF,TGTGCCAGCAGCCATGGGGACTCTGTGTCCTACGAGCAGTACTTC
TRBJ2-2,TRBV11-2,-,-,CASSLGGAVTGELFF,TGTGCCAGCAGCTTAGGGGGGGCGGTCACCGGGGAGCTGTTTTTT
TRBJ1-1,TRBV6-1,-,-,CASSEARGYTEAFF,TGTGCCAGCAGTGAAGCTCGGGGGTACACTGAAGCTTTCTTT
TRBJ1-2,TRBV30,few,-,CAWSVNGDRYGYTF,TGTGCCTGGAGTGTAAACGGGGATAGGTATGGCTACACCTTC
TRBJ1-2,TRBV7-3,-,-,CASSPTATLMNGYTF,TGTGCCAGCAGCCCAACAGCGACACTTATGAATGGCTACACCTTC
TRBJ2-1,TRBV28,-,-,CASSSGQKPNEQFF,TGTGCCAGCAGTTCTGGACAAAAACCAAATGAGCAGTTCTTC
TRBJ1-4,TRBV5-1,few,TRBD1,CASSLTGDEKLFF,TGCGCCAGCAGCTTGACAGGGGATGAAAAACTGTTTTTT
TRBJ1-3,TRBV18,-,-,CASSPTEGNTIYF,TGTGCCAGCTCACCAACAGAGGGAAACACCATATATTTT
TRBJ1-5,TRBV2,-,-,CASTRDTFNQPQHF,TGTGCCAGCACCCGGGACACCTTCAATCAGCCCCAGCATTTT
TRBJ1-1,TRBV6-2/TRBV6-3,-,-,CASSKPGIGNTEAFF,TGTGCCAGCAGTAAACCAGGGATAGGGAACACTGAAGCTTTCTTT
TRBJ2-7,TRBV11-2,-,-,CASSLTRTVREQYF,TGTGCCAGCAGCCTGACTAGAACTGTACGCGAGCAGTACTTC
TRBJ1-2,TRBV11-2,-,TRBD1,CASLRSGTGYGYTF,TGTGCCAGCCTAAGATCCGGGACAGGGTACGGCTACACCTTC
TRBJ1-2,TRBV3-1/TRBV3-2,once,-,CASSQERLSNYGYTF,TGTGCCAGCAGCCAAGAGAGGCTCTCTAACTATGGCTACACCTTC